The rows below give T cell receptor beta chains drawn from one sample of a study of blood T cells in healthy people across ages. MiXCR was run by TCRdb on the 5' RACE reads, yielding one entry per CDR3 protein. The sample includes about 670,000 distinct CDR3 sequences, roughly two fifths seen only once; the top ten take about 32%. What was sequenced was blood. These receptors were taken from a man at least 80 years old in good health. The CDR3 runs from the conserved cysteine through the conserved F or W. Fields, in order: D gene, V gene, clone size, J gene, CDR3 DNA, CDR3 protein. A D gene is named only where the DNA matches it firmly. The size of a clone is reported for some rows only, either as once, few or many, or as a class for expanded clones.

NA	TRBV3-1	few	TRBJ2-7	TGTGCCAGCGGGGCCGCCTTCTCCTACGAGCAGTACTTC	CASGAAFSYEQYF
NA	TRBV5-1	NA	TRBJ2-3	TGCGCCAGCAGCCTCAGGGTCTCGTTAGATACGCAGTATTTT	CASSLRVSLDTQYF
TRBD1	TRBV20-1	NA	TRBJ1-1	TGCAGTGCTAGACCAGGACAGGGGGCACTGAACACTGAAGCTTTCTTT	CSARPGQGALNTEAFF
NA	TRBV20-1	few	TRBJ1-1	TGCAGTGCTTATGGGCCTTTGGGCGCTTTCTTT	CSAYGPLGAFF
NA	TRBV7-8	NA	TRBJ2-3	TGTGCCAGCAGCTTAACAGGGTATGGAACAGATACGCAGTATTTT	CASSLTGYGTDTQYF
TRBD2	TRBV20-1	few	TRBJ2-7	TGCAGTGCTAGAGAGGGGGTAGCGGGCACCTACAATGAGCAGTACTTC	CSAREGVAGTYNEQYF
NA	TRBV7-2	NA	TRBJ1-2	TGTGCCAGCAGCCAAGGAGCCTTATCCCCCCCCGGCGGCTACACCTTC	CASSQGALSPPGGYTF
NA	TRBV7-2	few	TRBJ2-1	TGTGCCAGCAGCCCCGCAGGAGGGGGCTCCTACAATGAGCAGTTCTTC	CASSPAGGGSYNEQFF
TRBD1	TRBV25-1	NA	TRBJ2-1	TGTGCCAGCAGTGAATCTGGACAGGGACCCTACAATGAGCAGTTCTTC	CASSESGQGPYNEQFF
TRBD1	TRBV11-2	NA	TRBJ2-7	TGTGCCAGCAGCTTAGTCCCCGCCGACAGGGGTTACTACGAGCAGTACTTC	CASSLVPADRGYYEQYF
NA	TRBV6-2/TRBV6-3	NA	TRBJ2-7	TGTGCCAGCAGTTTTCCGGGGGATATATCCTACGAGCAGTACTTC	CASSFPGDISYEQYF
NA	TRBV27	many	TRBJ2-7	TGTGCCAGTCAGGTCGGGGCCCTGGGCGAGCAGTACTTC	CASQVGALGEQYF
TRBD2	TRBV15	NA	TRBJ2-1	TGTGCCACCAGCTCACTGGCCCTAGCGGGGGGGGGCAATGAGCAGTTCTTC	CATSSLALAGGGNEQFF
NA	TRBV10-3	NA	TRBJ2-3	TGTGCCATCAGTGACTCCTCCGAGCGGGTGGGCACAGATACGCAGTATTTT	CAISDSSERVGTDTQYF
NA	TRBV7-2	NA	TRBJ2-5	TGTGCCATCAGCGTAGCGGACGGGAAGACCCAGTACTTC	CAISVADGKTQYF
NA	TRBV7-7	few	TRBJ2-6	TGTGCTAGCAGCTTAGCCGCAGGGACCGGGGCCAACGTCCTGACTTTC	CASSLAAGTGANVLTF
NA	TRBV29-1	many	TRBJ2-4	TGCAGCGTTGACCTAGGGTGGGGCATTCAGTACTTC	CSVDLGWGIQYF
NA	TRBV15	few	TRBJ2-7	TGTGCCACCAGCATAGGGCCACCCGTCTCCTACGAGCAGTACTTC	CATSIGPPVSYEQYF
NA	TRBV7-2	NA	TRBJ2-1	TGTGCCAGCAGCACGGATCGGCGGCGTGGGCAGTTCTTC	CASSTDRRRGQFF
NA	TRBV7-8	few	TRBJ2-7	TGTGCCAGCAGCCTCATAAGACAAGGCGGGGAGCAGTACTTC	CASSLIRQGGEQYF
TRBD2	TRBV4-3	NA	TRBJ2-7	TGCGCCAGCAGCCGACAGCCGGGACTAGCGGGGGTCGAGCAGTACTTC	CASSRQPGLAGVEQYF
NA	TRBV6-2/TRBV6-3	few	TRBJ2-1	TGTGCCAGCAGCCGACTTAACAATGAGCAGTTCTTC	CASSRLNNEQFF
NA	TRBV27	NA	TRBJ2-3	TGTGCCAGCAGTGTGGAACAGCCCACAGATACGCAGTATTTT	CASSVEQPTDTQYF
NA	TRBV20-1	NA	TRBJ2-5	TGCAGTGCTGGTGGCGGAAGGGAGACCCAGTACTTC	CSAGGGRETQYF
NA	TRBV9	few	TRBJ2-4	TGTGCCAGCAGCGTCGGGCAGGGCAAAAACATTCAGTACTTC	CASSVGQGKNIQYF
TRBD2	TRBV28	NA	TRBJ2-1	TGTGCCACAGCGACTAGCGGGAGAACCAATGAGCAGTTCTTC	CATATSGRTNEQFF
TRBD2	TRBV2	few	TRBJ2-1	TGTGCCAGCAAACCCGACAGCGGGAGGGCCACTTACAATGAGCAGTTCTTC	CASKPDSGRATYNEQFF
NA	TRBV28	many	TRBJ2-7	TGTGCCAGCAGCACCATGGGGAGCCTCCGAGAGCAGTACTTC	CASSTMGSLREQYF
TRBD2	TRBV3-1	once	TRBJ2-1	TGTGCCAGCAGCGAATCTAGCGGGGGGTCTAGATACAAGGAGCAGTTCTTC	CASSESSGGSRYKEQFF
NA	TRBV20-1	NA	TRBJ2-4	TGCAGTGCTAGGTATCGGGACCTTATCGGAAACATTCAGTACTTC	CSARYRDLIGNIQYF
NA	TRBV7-2	NA	TRBJ1-6	TGTGCCAGCAGCTCGCACCGGAATAATTCACCCCTCCACTTT	CASSSHRNNSPLHF
TRBD2	TRBV7-9	NA	TRBJ2-1	TGTGCCAGCAGCCGCCGGACTAGCGGGAGGTACAATGAGCAGTTCTTC	CASSRRTSGRYNEQFF
NA	TRBV29-1	NA	TRBJ2-7	TGCAGCGTTGAAGCTAACCCAGAGTACGAGCAGTACTTC	CSVEANPEYEQYF
TRBD1	TRBV28	NA	TRBJ1-5	TGTGCCAGCCGAAAGAACAGGGGACGGCGACAGCCCCAGCATTTT	CASRKNRGRRQPQHF
TRBD2	TRBV30	NA	TRBJ2-3	TGTGCCTGGAGCGTAACTAGCGGGCAAAGCACAGATACGCAGTATTTT	CAWSVTSGQSTDTQYF
TRBD2	TRBV18	once	TRBJ2-3	TGTGCCAGCTCACCACCCCGGGCGGGGGGGCGTCCAGATACGCAGTATTTT	CASSPPRAGGRPDTQYF
NA	TRBV6-6	many	TRBJ1-4	TGTGCCAGCAGTTACTCCCTTCGGGGAGAGGGAAGGGAAAAACTGTTTTTT	CASSYSLRGEGREKLFF
NA	TRBV7-3	NA	TRBJ2-2	TGTGCCAGCGGAAAAGCCGAGGGGGGCGAGGAGCTGTTTTTT	CASGKAEGGEELFF
TRBD1	TRBV7-9	NA	TRBJ2-7	TGTGCCAGCAGCGACCGGGACAGGCGTACATCGGAGCAGTACTTC	CASSDRDRRTSEQYF
TRBD1	TRBV29-1	NA	TRBJ2-1	TGCAGCGCGGGACAGGGGAGGACCTACGAGCAGTTCTTC	CSAGQGRTYEQFF
TRBD2	TRBV24-1	NA	TRBJ2-3	TGTGCCACCAGTGATCGGGGGGAGCGTCGCGGCACAGATACGCAGTATTTT	CATSDRGERRGTDTQYF
NA	TRBV6-5	NA	TRBJ2-2	TGTGCCAGCAGTTACACAGGTTCTAGAAACACCGGGGAGCTGTTTTTT	CASSYTGSRNTGELFF
TRBD2	TRBV7-6	NA	TRBJ2-7	TGTGCCAGCAGCTTTGGCGGGGGGGCCCTATACAATGAGCAGTACTTC	CASSFGGGALYNEQYF
NA	TRBV7-2	NA	TRBJ1-2	TGTGCCAGCAGCTTATCAGCGGTCCATTATGGCTACACCTTC	CASSLSAVHYGYTF
NA	TRBV28	NA	TRBJ2-2	TGTGCCAGCAGTGGTTTGGGGACTCAATCGACCGGGGAGCTGTTTTTT	CASSGLGTQSTGELFF
NA	TRBV6-2/TRBV6-3	NA	TRBJ2-7	TGTGCCAGCAGTTACTCGATATCCCGCTACGAGCAGTACTTC	CASSYSISRYEQYF
TRBD2	TRBV14	NA	TRBJ2-5	TGTGCCAGCAGCCCCGGGACTAGCGGGGGGGCCGTCATAAGAGAGACCCAGTACTTC	CASSPGTSGGAVIRETQYF